This T cell receptor (beta chain) derives from a study of technical replicates of blood from a handful of donors. Sequencing used immunoSEQ multiplex PCR; TCRdb keeps in-frame clones, though not all of them. Of 80,000 to 90,000 clones detected, around 94% appear once; the ten largest clones hold roughly 0.25%. After removal of 6 bases from V and 3 bases from J, the junction contained 8 bases not matched to a gene. The V gene's germline CDR1 is MNHEY and CDR2 SVGAGI. CDR3 length equals 14 residues. The TCR originated in a human donor in good health. Sequencing input: T cells isolated from PBMCs. V is TRBV6-5 and J is TRBJ2-7, with 7 bases matching TRBD2. The CDR3, as DNA: TGTGCCAGCAGGGGGGGGTCTTCGTTCTACGAGCAGTACTTC. This gives the protein CASRGGSSFYEQYF.